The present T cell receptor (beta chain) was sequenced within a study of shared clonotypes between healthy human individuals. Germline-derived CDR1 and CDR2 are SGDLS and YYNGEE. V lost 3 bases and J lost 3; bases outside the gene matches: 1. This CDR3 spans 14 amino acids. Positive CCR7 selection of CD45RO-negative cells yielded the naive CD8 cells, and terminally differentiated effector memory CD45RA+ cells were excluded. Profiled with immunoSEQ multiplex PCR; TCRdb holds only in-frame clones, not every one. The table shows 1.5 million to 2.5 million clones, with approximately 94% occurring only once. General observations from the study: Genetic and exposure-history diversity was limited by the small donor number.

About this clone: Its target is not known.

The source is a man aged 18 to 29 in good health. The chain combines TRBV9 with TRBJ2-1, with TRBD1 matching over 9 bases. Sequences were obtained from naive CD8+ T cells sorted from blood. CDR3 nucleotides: TGTGCCAGCAGCGCGGGACAGGGCTACAATGAGCAGTTCTTC. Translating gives CASSAGQGYNEQFF.